The clone carrying this T cell receptor (beta chain) was recorded at least ten times. Its antigen is unknown. TCRdb used MiXCR to reprocess the 5' RACE reads, holding one entry per CDR3 protein. The profile shows 50,000 to 70,000 distinct CDR3 sequences, roughly 6.1% of them singletons. Unmatched junction bases numbered 7, after V lost 5 bases and J lost 7 bases. Germline assignment: CDR1 SGHTA and CDR2 FQGNSA. This CDR3 contains 14 residues. The source of the sample is a study of CD8 T cells in ankylosing spondylitis. General study findings and limits: Reportedly, disease-linked clones are significantly enriched in ankylosing spondylitis patients' matched synovial fluid.

The sequencing input was synovial fluid, either unsorted or a sorted T cell fraction (not recorded which). The clonotype originates from a male donor with ankylosing spondylitis. J is TRBJ2-5 and V is TRBV7-2; 10 bases fit TRBD2. The CDR3 coding sequence is TGTGCCAGCAGCCCCTTAGCGGGAGGAACGACCCAGTACTTC. Its protein product is CASSPLAGGTTQYF.